The next 27 T cell receptor beta chains were all read from a single sample in a study of T cell responses to AZD1222 COVID-19 vaccine. Only in-frame clones appear in the TCRdb table, and some are missing; sequencing was by immunoSEQ multiplex PCR. The data hold 97,000 or so clones, with roughly 84% observed a single time. The specimen comprised peripheral blood, sampled on day 0 of AZD1222 vaccination. The origin of the receptors is an adult in good health.

V is TRBV9 and J is TRBJ2-2; 11 nucleotides align to TRBD2. The J segment lost 9 bases and the V segment lost 0 bases, leaving 4 bases of the junction unmatched. The length of the CDR3 is 15 residues. Germline assignment: CDR1 SGDLS and CDR2 YYNGEE. The DNA of the CDR3 is TGTGCCAGCAGCGTAGATCGACTAGCGGGACGGGAGCTGTTTTTT. Protein product: CASSVDRLAGRELFF.

This rearrangement joins TRBV28 to TRBJ2-7; D could derive from TRBD1 or TRBD2 (5 bases each). CDR1 is MDHEN and CDR2 is SYDVKM in the germline V gene. The CDR3 has 16 residues. V lost 1 base to trimming and J lost 2 bases, with 15 bases between them. The CDR3 region is CASSLLSGGGAYEQYF. CDR3 sequence (DNA): TGTGCCAGCAGTTTATTGTCGGGTGGGGGAGCCTACGAGCAGTACTTC.

The V and J genes are TRBV19 and TRBJ2-4; 9 bases fit TRBD1. This CDR3 contains 14 residues. With 7 bases clipped from V and 1 base from J, the junction kept 2 bases outside the gene matches. CDR1 LNHDA and CDR2 SQIVND come from the germline V gene (reference sequence). CDR3 DNA: TGTGCCAGTAAAGGGACAGGGGCCAAAAACATTCAGTACTTC. This codes for CASKGTGAKNIQYF.

This clone was observed a handful of times. This rearrangement joins TRBV9 to TRBJ1-6; D ambiguous. Germline V CDR1 and CDR2: SGDLS, YYNGEE. This CDR3 is 15 amino acids long. V was trimmed by 2 bases and J by 5 bases, leaving 11 bases between them. The CDR3: CASSVRGGDNSPLHF. For the CDR3, the DNA is TGTGCCAGCAGCGTCCGGGGAGGCGATAATTCACCCCTCCACTTT. Combining the CDR3 with reference TRBV9 and TRBJ1-6 gives the whole variable domain DSGVTQTPKHLITATGQRVTLRCSPRSGDLSVYWYQQSLDQGLQFLIQYYNGEERAKGNILERFSAQQFPDLHSELNLSSLELGDSALYFCASSVRGGDNSPLHFGNGTRLTVT.

This clone showed up just once. This sequence joins TRBV9 and TRBJ1-2; D is unclear. The CDR3 is 14 amino acids. V was shortened by 0 bases and J by 2 bases, with 8 bases between the two germline ends. CDR1 is SGDLS and CDR2 is YYNGEE in the germline V gene. CDR3 DNA: TGTGCCAGCAGCGTAGGGACGTTCAACTATGGCTACACCTTC. Translated, it gives CASSVGTFNYGYTF.

The chain employs TRBV11-2 and TRBJ2-1; D not resolved. Germline V gene data show CDR1 as SGHAT and CDR2 as FQNNGV. The CDR3 is 14 amino acids. Trimming pared 2 bases from V and 10 bases from J, leaving 15 bases between. The CDR3 loop reads CASSLIAGPGEQFF. CDR3 in DNA: TGTGCCAGCAGCTTAATCGCTGGCCCCGGGGAGCAGTTCTTC.

This clone was seen a handful of times. The V gene is TRBV6-5, the J gene TRBJ1-1, with TRBD1 identical over 7 bases. CDR3 length: 16 amino acids. Germline V CDR1 and CDR2: MNHEY, SVGAGI. Trimming at V came to 4 bases and at J to 0 bases, leaving 8 bases not matched to a gene. Here the CDR3 DNA reads TGTGCCAGCAGTTCAAGACAGGGCGACCTGAACACTGAAGCTTTCTTT. Translating it yields CASSSRQGDLNTEAFF.

The chain combines TRBV11-3 with TRBJ2-7; D gene unclear. The germline V gene has CDR1 SGHNT and CDR2 YENEEA. V dropped 1 base and J dropped 4 bases, with 14 bases sitting between them. The CDR3 is 15 residues long. The DNA for the CDR3 is TGTGCCAGCAGCTTAGCCCCAGGTTCCCTATACGAGCAGTACTTC. It is translated as CASSLAPGSLYEQYF.

The J gene is TRBJ1-6, the V gene TRBV7-8; 9 bases line up with TRBD1. CDR1 is SGHVS, CDR2 FQNEAQ, per germline. V lost 4 bases and J lost 9; bases outside the gene matches: 1. This CDR3 is built from 13 residues. The CDR3 loop reads CASSSDRGSPLHF. CDR3 sequence (DNA): TGTGCCAGCAGCTCGGACAGGGGTTCACCCCTCCACTTT.

The genes are TRBV11-3 and TRBJ2-2, with 14 bases aligning to TRBD2. The J segment lost 8 bases and the V segment lost 5 bases, leaving 4 bases of the junction unmatched. CDR1 is SGHNT, CDR2 YENEEA, per germline. This CDR3 comprises 15 residues. CDR3 DNA sequence: TGTGCCAGCAGCCCTGGGACTAGCGGGAGAGGGGAGCTGTTTTTT. Protein: CASSPGTSGRGELFF.

This clone showed up just once. This sequence joins TRBV2 and TRBJ1-1, with 7 bases lining up with TRBD1. Germline values: CDR1 SNHLY, CDR2 FYNNEI. This CDR3 is 13 amino acids long. J was trimmed by 3 bases and V by 5 bases; bases with no gene match: 3. CDR3 protein: CASSLQGYTEAFF. CDR3 DNA sequence: TGTGCCAGCAGTTTACAGGGGTACACTGAAGCTTTCTTT.

The chain carries TRBV10-3 and TRBJ2-3; 10 bases match TRBD2. The CDR3 has 15 amino acids. V lost 4 bases, J lost 4 bases, and 5 bases stayed unmatched. The germline V gene encodes CDR1 ENHRY and CDR2 SYGVKD. The CDR3 sequence is CAISGGLAAADTQYF. The DNA for the CDR3 is TGTGCCATCAGTGGAGGACTAGCGGCCGCAGATACGCAGTATTTT.

J is TRBJ2-7 and V is TRBV12-3 or TRBV12-4; no clear D. V lost 6 bases and J 4 bases, leaving 10 bases between the germline ends. This CDR3 region has 12 residues. The CDR3 region has the DNA TGTGCCAGCAGCTCATACCGTTACGAGCAGTACTTC. Translating gives CASSSYRYEQYF.

J is TRBJ1-1 and V is TRBV13, with D perhaps matching TRBD1 (6 bases). V lost 5 bases and J lost 7, with 8 bases in between. Germline V gene lookup returns CDR1 PRHDT and CDR2 FYEKMQ (reference sequence). This CDR3 has 11 residues. This CDR3 is CASSPDSEAFF. For the CDR3, the DNA is TGTGCCAGCAGCCCGGACAGTGAAGCTTTCTTT. Using reference TRBV13 and TRBJ1-1 for the parts outside the CDR3, the full variable domain is AAGVIQSPRHLIKEKRETATLKCYPIPRHDTVYWYQQGPGQDPQFLISFYEKMQSDKGSIPDRFSAQQFSDYHSELNMSSLELGDSALYFCASSPDSEAFFGQGTRLTVV.

This sequence joins TRBV14 and TRBJ2-7, with 8 bases identical to TRBD1. CDR3 length: 15 amino acids. CDR1 and CDR2 from the germline V gene are SGHDN and FVKESK. J lost 3 bases, V lost 1 base, and 5 bases had no gene match. The CDR3 region is CASSQAGTGDYEQYF. DNA of the CDR3: TGTGCCAGCAGCCAAGCCGGGACAGGAGACTACGAGCAGTACTTC.

As DNA, the CDR3 is TGTGCCAGCAGCTTAAGCCAGATTGGAAACACCATATATTTT. It encodes CASSLSQIGNTIYF. The chain combines TRBV7-2 with TRBJ1-3; D unresolved. The CDR3 is 14 residues long. Trimming stripped 2 bases from V and 3 bases from J, with 8 bases between. CDR1 and CDR2 (germline): SGHTA, FQGNSA.

V is TRBV5-6 and J is TRBJ1-2; D unresolved. This CDR3 has 12 residues. V was clipped by 4 bases and J by 5 bases, with 9 bases between them. The germline V gene encodes CDR1 SGHDT and CDR2 YYEEEE. The CDR3 is CASSANRYGYTF. The CDR3 nucleotides read TGTGCCAGCAGCGCAAATAGGTATGGCTACACCTTC.

CDR3 amino acids: CASSLTGQGSSPLHF. CDR3 in DNA: TGTGCCAGCAGCCTGACCGGACAGGGGAGTTCACCCCTCCACTTT. The chain is built from TRBV9 and TRBJ1-6, with 9 bases that match TRBD1. The germline gives CDR1 SGDLS, CDR2 YYNGEE. Trimming cost V 4 bases and J 9 bases; bases outside gene matches: 8. CDR3 length: 15 amino acids.

The chain recombines TRBV2 with TRBJ2-7; perhaps TRBD1 as D (5 bases). There are 11 residues in the CDR3. Trimming cost V 8 bases and J 12 bases, with 17 bases left between them. Germline V CDR1 and CDR2: SNHLY, FYNNEI. CDR3 sequence (DNA): TGTGCCAGCGCGGACAACTGGAAATGGTACGTC. Translation: CASADNWKWYV.

This clone appeared once. V gene TRBV7-2 combines with J gene TRBJ2-6; TRBD2 aligns across 11 bases. Germline CDR1 is SGHTA and CDR2 is FQGNSA. The J segment lost 2 bases and the V segment lost 5 bases, leaving 8 bases of the junction unmatched. CDR3 length: 18 residues. CDR3 in DNA: TGTGCCAGCAGCCCCACTAGCGGGAGCTTAGCTGGGGCCAACGTCCTGACTTTC. Translation: CASSPTSGSLAGANVLTF.

This clone came up once. The J gene is TRBJ2-2, the V gene TRBV9; D call uncertain. Between the trimmed V and J ends, which lost 1 base and 1 base, there was a span of 8 bases. The CDR3 consists of 15 residues. In germline, CDR1 is SGDLS, CDR2 YYNGEE. CDR3 coding DNA: TGTGCCAGCAGCGTAAGGTCCGAGAACACCGGGGAGCTGTTTTTT. Translating it yields CASSVRSENTGELFF.

In its sample, this clone was seen many times. The V call is TRBV27, the J call TRBJ2-2; TRBD2 matches 11 bases. V lost 8 bases and J lost 2; bases outside the gene matches: 10. This CDR3 contains 17 residues. Germline V CDR1 and CDR2: MNHEY, SMNVEV (reference sequence). CDR3 DNA sequence: TGTGCCAGCGCCCAAACTAGCGGGAGTTTCAACACCGGGGAGCTGTTTTTT. Protein: CASAQTSGSFNTGELFF.

The chain is built from TRBV12-3 or TRBV12-4 and TRBJ1-2; D not certain. Trimming pared 3 bases from V and 4 bases from J, leaving 6 bases between. The CDR3 covers 12 residues. The DNA for the CDR3 is TGTGCCAGCAGTTTCCACAGCTATGGCTACACCTTC. It is translated as CASSFHSYGYTF.

This clone has just a few counts. The V call is TRBV7-2, the J call TRBJ1-2; D unclear. Per germline, CDR1 SGHTA and CDR2 FQGNSA. Trimming removed 0 bases from V and 4 bases from J, with 6 bases in between. The CDR3 runs to 13 residues. The CDR3: CASSLASGYGYTF. As DNA, the CDR3 is TGTGCCAGCAGCTTAGCGTCTGGCTATGGCTACACCTTC.

V usage is TRBV7-9 and J usage is TRBJ1-2, with D unclear. The CDR3 spans 12 residues. The V end lost 5 bases, the J end lost 4 bases, and 8 bases lay between the germline ends. Looked up from germline, CDR1 is SEHNR and CDR2 is FQNEAQ (reference sequence). This CDR3 reads CASSAVGYGYTF. The CDR3 DNA sequence: TGTGCCAGCAGCGCAGTTGGCTATGGCTACACCTTC.

Only a few counts were recorded for this clone. The chain recombines TRBV10-3 with TRBJ1-2; TRBD1 matches 9 bases. CDR1 and CDR2 from the germline V gene are ENHRY and SYGVKD. The CDR3 is made up of 13 amino acids. V lost 4 bases to trimming and J lost 6 bases; unmatched junction nucleotides: 3. The CDR3 is CAISGTGVNGYTF. CDR3 DNA: TGTGCCATCAGTGGGACAGGGGTGAATGGCTACACCTTC.

The rearrangement links TRBV7-3 to TRBJ2-4; D perhaps matches TRBD2 (5 bases). The germline V gene has CDR1 SGHTA and CDR2 FQGTGA. This CDR3 spans 13 amino acids. Trimming shortened V by 3 bases and J by 8 bases, and 11 bases separated the two germline ends. CDR3 amino acids: CASSFTPRDIQYF. CDR3 nucleotides: TGTGCCAGCAGCTTTACGCCGCGGGACATTCAGTACTTC.